The present entry profiles one TCR beta chain with its context. CDR1 is LGHNA and CDR2 is YSLEER in the germline V gene. The CDR3 spans 15 residues. The V end lost 0 bases, the J end lost 3 bases, and 10 bases lay between the germline ends. This sample stems from a study of T cells after somatic rescue of genetic block. Profiled with immunoSEQ multiplex PCR; TCRdb holds only in-frame clones, not every one. The sample shows about 120,000 clones, 90% to 95% of them seen only once. This TCR came from a woman between 18 and 29 years old. The source material was peripheral blood mononuclear cells (PBMCs). The chain has TRBV4-3 and TRBJ2-3; a possible D gene is TRBD2 (5 bases). The CDR3 DNA reads as TGCGCCAGCAGCCAAGATGACGGGGTTACAGATACGCAGTATTTT. It yields the protein CASSQDDGVTDTQYF.